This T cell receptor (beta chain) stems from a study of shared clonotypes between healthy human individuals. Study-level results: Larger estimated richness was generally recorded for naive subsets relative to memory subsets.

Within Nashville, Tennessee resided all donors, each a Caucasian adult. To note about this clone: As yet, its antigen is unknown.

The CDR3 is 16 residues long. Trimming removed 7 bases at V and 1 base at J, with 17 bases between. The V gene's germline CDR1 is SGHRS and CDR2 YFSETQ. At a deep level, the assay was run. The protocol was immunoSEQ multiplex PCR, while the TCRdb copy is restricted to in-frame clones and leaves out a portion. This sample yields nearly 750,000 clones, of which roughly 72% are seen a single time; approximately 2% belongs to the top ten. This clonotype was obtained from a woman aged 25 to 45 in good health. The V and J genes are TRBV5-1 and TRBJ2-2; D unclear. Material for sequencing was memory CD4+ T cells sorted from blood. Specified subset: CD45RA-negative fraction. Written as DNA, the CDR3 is TGCGCCAGCCGGCCTGAAAGGGCGCGGAACACCGGGGAGCTGTTTTTT. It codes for CASRPERARNTGELFF.